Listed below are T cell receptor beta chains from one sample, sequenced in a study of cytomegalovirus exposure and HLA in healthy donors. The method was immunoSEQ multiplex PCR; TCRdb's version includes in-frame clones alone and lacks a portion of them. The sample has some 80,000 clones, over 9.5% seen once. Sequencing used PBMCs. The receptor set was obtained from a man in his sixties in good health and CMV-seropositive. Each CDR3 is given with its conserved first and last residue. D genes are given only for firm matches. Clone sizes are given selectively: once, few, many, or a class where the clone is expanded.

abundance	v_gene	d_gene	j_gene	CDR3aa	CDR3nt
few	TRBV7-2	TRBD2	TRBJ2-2	CASSYSGANTGELFF	TGTGCCAGCAGCTATAGCGGGGCGAACACCGGGGAGCTGTTTTTT
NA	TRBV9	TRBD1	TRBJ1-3	CASSAPGTVGNTIYF	TGTGCCAGCAGTGCCCCCGGGACAGTTGGAAACACCATATATTTT
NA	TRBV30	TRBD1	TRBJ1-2	CAWRAPTGIGYTF	TGTGCCTGGAGAGCACCGACAGGGATTGGCTACACCTTC
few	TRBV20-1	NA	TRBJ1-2	CSAPGVAGYTF	TGCAGTGCCCCGGGAGTTGCTGGCTACACCTTC
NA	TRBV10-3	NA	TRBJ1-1	CAISPGEWGRAEAFF	TGTGCCATCAGCCCCGGGGAGTGGGGGCGGGCTGAAGCTTTCTTT
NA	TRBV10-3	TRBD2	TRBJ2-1	CAISAGDNEQFF	TGTGCCATATCCGCGGGGGACAATGAGCAGTTCTTC
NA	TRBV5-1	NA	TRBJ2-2	CASSSNSGANTGELFF	TGCGCCAGCAGCTCGAATAGCGGAGCGAACACCGGGGAGCTGTTTTTT
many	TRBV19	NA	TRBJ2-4	CASSGMGVAKNIQYF	TGTGCCAGTAGTGGAATGGGCGTAGCCAAAAACATTCAGTACTTC
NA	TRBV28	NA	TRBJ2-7	CASTTDRNPYEQYF	TGTGCCAGCACTACGGACAGAAACCCCTACGAGCAGTACTTC
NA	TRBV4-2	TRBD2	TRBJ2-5	CASSQEGLAGGGETQYF	TGTGCCAGCAGCCAAGAGGGACTAGCGGGGGGCGGAGAGACCCAGTACTTC
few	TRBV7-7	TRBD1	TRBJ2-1	CASSPQPGQGWDEQFF	TGTGCTAGCAGCCCCCAACCGGGACAGGGGTGGGATGAGCAGTTCTTC